This TCR beta chain comes out of a study of blood T cell repertoires in COVID-19. The CDR3 is 13 residues long. The germline CDR1 and CDR2 sequences are ENHRY and SYGVKD. Between the trimmed V and J ends, which lost 6 bases and 4 bases, there was a span of 12 bases. Data came from immunoSEQ multiplex PCR; TCRdb stores just in-frame clones and leaves some out. The table records 200,000 to 300,000 clones, approximately 86% of them present only once. Sequencing was done on a sample of peripheral blood. The TCR originated in a woman aged 55-69 years with COVID-19, enrolled during active disease. V and J are TRBV10-3 and TRBJ1-1, with D maybe TRBD1 (5 bases). In DNA, the CDR3 is TGTGCCATCAGATCCAGGGAACCCACTGAAGCTTTCTTT. Amino acid sequence: CAIRSREPTEAFF.